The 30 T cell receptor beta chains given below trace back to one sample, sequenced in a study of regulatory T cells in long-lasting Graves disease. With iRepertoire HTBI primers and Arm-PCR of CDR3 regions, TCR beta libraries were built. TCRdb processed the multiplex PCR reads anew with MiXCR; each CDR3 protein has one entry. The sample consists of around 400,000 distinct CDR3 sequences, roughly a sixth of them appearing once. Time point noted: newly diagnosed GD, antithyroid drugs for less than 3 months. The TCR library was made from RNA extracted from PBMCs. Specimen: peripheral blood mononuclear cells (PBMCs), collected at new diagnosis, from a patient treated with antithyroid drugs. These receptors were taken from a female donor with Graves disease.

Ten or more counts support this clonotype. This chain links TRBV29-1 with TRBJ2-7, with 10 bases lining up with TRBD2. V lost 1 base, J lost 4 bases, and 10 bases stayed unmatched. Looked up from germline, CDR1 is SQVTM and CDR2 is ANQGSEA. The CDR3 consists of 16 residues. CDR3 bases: TGCAGCGTTGAAGGAACACTAGCGGGATATCTGTACGAGCAGTACTTC. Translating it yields CSVEGTLAGYLYEQYF.

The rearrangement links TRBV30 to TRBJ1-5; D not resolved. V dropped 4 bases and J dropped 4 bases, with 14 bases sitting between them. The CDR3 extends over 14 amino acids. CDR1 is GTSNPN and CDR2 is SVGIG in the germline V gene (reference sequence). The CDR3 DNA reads TGTGCCTGGAATGTTTATAAAGATAATCAGCCCCAGCATTTT. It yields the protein CAWNVYKDNQPQHF.

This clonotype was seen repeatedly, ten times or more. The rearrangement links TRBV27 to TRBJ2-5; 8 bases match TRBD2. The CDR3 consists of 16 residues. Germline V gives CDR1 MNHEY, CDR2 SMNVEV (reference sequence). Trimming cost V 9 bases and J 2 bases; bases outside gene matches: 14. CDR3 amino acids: CASSGASGPSQETQYF. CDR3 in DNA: TGTGCCAGTAGCGGGGCTAGCGGGCCCAGTCAAGAGACCCAGTACTTC.

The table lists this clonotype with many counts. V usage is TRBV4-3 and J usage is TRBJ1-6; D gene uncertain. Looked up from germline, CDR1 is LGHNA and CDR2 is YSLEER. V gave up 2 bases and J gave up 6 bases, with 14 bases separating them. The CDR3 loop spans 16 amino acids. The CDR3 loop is CASSQKNGRTNSPLHF. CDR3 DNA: TGCGCCAGCAGCCAAAAGAATGGACGTACTAATTCACCCCTCCACTTT.

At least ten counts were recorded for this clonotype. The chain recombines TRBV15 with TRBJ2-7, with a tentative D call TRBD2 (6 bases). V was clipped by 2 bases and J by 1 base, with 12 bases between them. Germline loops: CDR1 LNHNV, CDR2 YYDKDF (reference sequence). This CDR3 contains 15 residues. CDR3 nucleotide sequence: TGTGCCACCAGCAGACGGGAGACGGCGTCCTACGAGCAGTACTTC. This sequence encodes CATSRRETASYEQYF.

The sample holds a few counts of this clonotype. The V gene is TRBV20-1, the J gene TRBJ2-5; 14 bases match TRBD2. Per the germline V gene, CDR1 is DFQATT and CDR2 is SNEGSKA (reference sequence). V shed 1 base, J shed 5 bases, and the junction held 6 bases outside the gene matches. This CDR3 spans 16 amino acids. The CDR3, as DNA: TGCAGTGCTAGAGGACTAGCGGGGGGGATGATGGAGACCCAGTACTTC. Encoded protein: CSARGLAGGMMETQYF.

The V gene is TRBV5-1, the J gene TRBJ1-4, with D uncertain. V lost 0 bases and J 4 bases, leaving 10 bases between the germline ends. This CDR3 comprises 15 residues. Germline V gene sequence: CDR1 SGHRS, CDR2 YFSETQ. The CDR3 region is CASSLGEVLNEKLFF. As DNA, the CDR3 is TGCGCCAGCAGCTTGGGAGAAGTTCTTAATGAAAAACTGTTTTTT.

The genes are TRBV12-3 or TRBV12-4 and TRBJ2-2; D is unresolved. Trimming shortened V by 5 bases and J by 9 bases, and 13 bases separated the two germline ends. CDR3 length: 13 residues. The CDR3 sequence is CASSHPDGRELFF. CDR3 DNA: TGTGCCAGCAGTCATCCCGATGGGAGGGAGCTGTTTTTT.

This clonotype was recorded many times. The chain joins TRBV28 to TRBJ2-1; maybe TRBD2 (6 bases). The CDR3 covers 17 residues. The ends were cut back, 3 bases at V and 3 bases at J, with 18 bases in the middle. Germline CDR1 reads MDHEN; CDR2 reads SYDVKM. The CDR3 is CASSFCRVAACYNEQFF. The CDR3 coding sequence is TGTGCCAGCAGTTTCTGTAGGGTAGCGGCCTGCTACAATGAGCAGTTCTTC.

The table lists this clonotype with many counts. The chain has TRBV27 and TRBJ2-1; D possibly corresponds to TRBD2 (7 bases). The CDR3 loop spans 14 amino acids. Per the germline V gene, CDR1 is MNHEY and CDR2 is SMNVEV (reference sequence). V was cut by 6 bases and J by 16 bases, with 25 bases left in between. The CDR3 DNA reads TGTGCCAGCAGCCCCCTGGGGGGGCTACAACGGGAATTCTTC. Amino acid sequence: CASSPLGGLQREFF.

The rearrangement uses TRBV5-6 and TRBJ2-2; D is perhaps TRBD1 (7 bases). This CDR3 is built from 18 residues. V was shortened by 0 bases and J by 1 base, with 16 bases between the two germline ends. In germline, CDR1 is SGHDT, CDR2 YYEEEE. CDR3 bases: TGTGCCAGCAGCTTGGGACCGCCAGGGGGGAAGAACACCGGGGAGCTGTTTTTT. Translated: CASSLGPPGGKNTGELFF.

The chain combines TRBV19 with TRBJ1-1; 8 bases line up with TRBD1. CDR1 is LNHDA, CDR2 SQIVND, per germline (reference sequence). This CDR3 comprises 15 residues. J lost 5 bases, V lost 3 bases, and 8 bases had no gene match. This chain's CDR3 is CASSMLQGALTEAFF. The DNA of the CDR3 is TGTGCCAGTAGTATGTTGCAGGGGGCTCTAACTGAAGCTTTCTTT.

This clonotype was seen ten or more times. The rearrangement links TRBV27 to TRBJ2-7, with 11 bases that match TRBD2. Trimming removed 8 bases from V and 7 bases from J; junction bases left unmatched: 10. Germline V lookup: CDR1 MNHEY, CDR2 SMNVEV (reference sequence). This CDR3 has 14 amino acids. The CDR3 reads CASAATSGNGEQYF. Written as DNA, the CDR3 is TGTGCCAGCGCCGCGACTAGCGGGAACGGTGAGCAGTACTTC.

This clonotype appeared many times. The CDR3 sequence: CASSSGTSGSTDTQYF. The CDR3 bases are TGTGCCAGCAGTTCCGGGACTAGTGGCAGCACAGATACGCAGTATTTT. This chain joins TRBV27 and TRBJ2-3, with 8 bases fitting TRBD2. The CDR3 runs 16 residues. V trimming: 4 bases; J trimming: 0 bases; junction bases outside the gene matches: 6. Per germline, CDR1 MNHEY and CDR2 SMNVEV (reference sequence).

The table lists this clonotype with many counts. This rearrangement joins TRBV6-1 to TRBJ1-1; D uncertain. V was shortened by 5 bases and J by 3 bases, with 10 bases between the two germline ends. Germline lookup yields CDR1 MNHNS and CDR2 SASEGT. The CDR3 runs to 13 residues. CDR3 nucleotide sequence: TGTGCCAGCAGTACGGGCCCCTACACTGAAGCTTTCTTT. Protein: CASSTGPYTEAFF.

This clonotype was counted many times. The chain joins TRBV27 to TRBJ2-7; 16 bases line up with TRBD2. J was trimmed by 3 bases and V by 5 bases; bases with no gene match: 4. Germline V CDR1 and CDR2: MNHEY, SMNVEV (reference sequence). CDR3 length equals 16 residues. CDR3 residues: CASSGGLAGGYYEQYF. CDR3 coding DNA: TGTGCCAGCAGTGGGGGACTAGCGGGAGGGTACTACGAGCAGTACTTC.

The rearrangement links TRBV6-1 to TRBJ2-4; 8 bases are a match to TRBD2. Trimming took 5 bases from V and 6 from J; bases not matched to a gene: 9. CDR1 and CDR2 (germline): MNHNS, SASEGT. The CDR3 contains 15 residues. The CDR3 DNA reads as TGTGCCAGCAGTCCCCGTCGGGAGGGCCTAAACATTCAGTACTTC. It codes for CASSPRREGLNIQYF.

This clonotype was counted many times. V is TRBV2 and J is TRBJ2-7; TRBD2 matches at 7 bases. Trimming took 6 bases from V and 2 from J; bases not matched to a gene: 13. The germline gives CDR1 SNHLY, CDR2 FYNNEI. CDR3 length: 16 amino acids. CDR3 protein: CASSVERGFNPYEQYF. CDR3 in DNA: TGTGCCAGCAGCGTTGAGCGGGGATTCAACCCCTACGAGCAGTACTTC.

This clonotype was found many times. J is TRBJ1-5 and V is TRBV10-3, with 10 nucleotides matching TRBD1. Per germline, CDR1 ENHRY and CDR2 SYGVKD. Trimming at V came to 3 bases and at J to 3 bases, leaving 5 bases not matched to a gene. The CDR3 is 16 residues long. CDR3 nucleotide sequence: TGTGCCATCAGTGAAACGGACAGGGGGGACAATCAGCCCCAGCATTTT. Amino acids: CAISETDRGDNQPQHF.

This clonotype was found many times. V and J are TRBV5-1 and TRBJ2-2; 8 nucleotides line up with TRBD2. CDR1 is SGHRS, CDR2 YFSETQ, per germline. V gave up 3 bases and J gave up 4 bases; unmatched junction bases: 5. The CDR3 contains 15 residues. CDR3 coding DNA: TGCGCCAGCAGCTACAGCGGGAGTGTCACCGGGGAGCTGTTTTTT. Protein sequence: CASSYSGSVTGELFF.

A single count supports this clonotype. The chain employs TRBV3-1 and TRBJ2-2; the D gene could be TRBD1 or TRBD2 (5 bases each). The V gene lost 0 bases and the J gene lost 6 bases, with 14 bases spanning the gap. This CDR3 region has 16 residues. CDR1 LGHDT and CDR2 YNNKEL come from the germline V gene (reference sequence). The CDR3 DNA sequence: TGTGCCAGCAGCCAAGAATTAATTGTGGGGGCCGGGGAGCTGTTTTTT. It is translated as CASSQELIVGAGELFF.

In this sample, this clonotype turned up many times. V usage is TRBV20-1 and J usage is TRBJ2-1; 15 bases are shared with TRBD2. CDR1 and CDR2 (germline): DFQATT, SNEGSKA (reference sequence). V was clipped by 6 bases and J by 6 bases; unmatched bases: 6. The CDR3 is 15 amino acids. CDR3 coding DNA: TGCAGTGCCACCCAGGGACTAGCGGGAGGCAATGAGCAGTTCTTC. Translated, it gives CSATQGLAGGNEQFF.

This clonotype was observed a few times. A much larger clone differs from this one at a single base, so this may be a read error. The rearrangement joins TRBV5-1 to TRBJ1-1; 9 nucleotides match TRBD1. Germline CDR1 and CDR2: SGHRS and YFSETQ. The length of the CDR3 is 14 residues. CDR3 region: CVSSPGQGNTEAFF. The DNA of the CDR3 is TGCGTCAGCAGCCCGGGACAGGGGAACACTGAAGCTTTCTTT.

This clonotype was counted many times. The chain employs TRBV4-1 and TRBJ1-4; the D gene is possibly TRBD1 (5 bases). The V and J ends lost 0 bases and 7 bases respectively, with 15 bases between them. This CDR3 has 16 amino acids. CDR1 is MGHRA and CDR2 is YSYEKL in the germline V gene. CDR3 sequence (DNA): TGCGCCAGCAGCCAAGATACGGGACTGCAGCTTGAAAAACTGTTTTTT. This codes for CASSQDTGLQLEKLFF.

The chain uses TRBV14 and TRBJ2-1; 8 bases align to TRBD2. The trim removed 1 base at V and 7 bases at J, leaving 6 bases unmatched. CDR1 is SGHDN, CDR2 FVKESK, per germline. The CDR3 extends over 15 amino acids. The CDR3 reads CASSQVPGGANEQFF. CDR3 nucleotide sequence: TGTGCCAGCAGCCAAGTCCCCGGGGGGGCGAATGAGCAGTTCTTC.

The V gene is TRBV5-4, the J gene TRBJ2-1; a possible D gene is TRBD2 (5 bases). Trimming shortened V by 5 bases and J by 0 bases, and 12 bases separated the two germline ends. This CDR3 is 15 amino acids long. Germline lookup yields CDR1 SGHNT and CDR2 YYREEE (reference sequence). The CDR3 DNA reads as TGTGCCAGCAGGCGGGCCTTCAGCTCCTACAATGAGCAGTTCTTC. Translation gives CASRRAFSSYNEQFF.

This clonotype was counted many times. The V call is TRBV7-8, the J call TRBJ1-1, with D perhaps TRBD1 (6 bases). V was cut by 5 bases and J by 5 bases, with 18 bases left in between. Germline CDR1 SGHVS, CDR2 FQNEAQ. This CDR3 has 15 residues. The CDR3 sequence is CASSLPRGGGTEAFF. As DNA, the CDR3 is TGTGCCAGCAGCCTCCCCAGGGGAGGCGGTACTGAAGCTTTCTTT.

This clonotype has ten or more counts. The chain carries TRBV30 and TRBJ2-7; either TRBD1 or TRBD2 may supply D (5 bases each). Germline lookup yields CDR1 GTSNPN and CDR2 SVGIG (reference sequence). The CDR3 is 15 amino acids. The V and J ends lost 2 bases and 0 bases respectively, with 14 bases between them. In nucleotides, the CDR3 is TGTGCCTGGAGTTACCGGGACCTGAGCTCCTACGAGCAGTACTTC. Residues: CAWSYRDLSSYEQYF. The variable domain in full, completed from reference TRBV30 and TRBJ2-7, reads SQTIHQWPATLVQPVGSPLSLECTVEGTSNPNLYWYRQAAGRGLQLLFYSVGIGQISSEVPQNLSASRPQDRQFILSSKKLLLSDSGFYLCAWSYRDLSSYEQYFGPGTRLTVT.

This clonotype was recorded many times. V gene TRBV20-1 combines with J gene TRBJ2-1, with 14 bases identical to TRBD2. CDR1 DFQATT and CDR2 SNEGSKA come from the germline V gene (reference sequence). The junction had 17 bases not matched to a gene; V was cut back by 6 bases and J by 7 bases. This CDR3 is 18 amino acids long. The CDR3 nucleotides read TGCAGTGCCATTGGGTTAGGGACTAGCGGGGGCTTAAGGAATGAGCAGTTCTTC. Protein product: CSAIGLGTSGGLRNEQFF.

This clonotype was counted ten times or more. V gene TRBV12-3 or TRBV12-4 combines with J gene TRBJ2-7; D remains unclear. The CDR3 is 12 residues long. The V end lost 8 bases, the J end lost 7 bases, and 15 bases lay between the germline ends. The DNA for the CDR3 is TGTGCCAGCGGACCCGCCGTAGATGAGCAGTACTTC. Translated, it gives CASGPAVDEQYF.